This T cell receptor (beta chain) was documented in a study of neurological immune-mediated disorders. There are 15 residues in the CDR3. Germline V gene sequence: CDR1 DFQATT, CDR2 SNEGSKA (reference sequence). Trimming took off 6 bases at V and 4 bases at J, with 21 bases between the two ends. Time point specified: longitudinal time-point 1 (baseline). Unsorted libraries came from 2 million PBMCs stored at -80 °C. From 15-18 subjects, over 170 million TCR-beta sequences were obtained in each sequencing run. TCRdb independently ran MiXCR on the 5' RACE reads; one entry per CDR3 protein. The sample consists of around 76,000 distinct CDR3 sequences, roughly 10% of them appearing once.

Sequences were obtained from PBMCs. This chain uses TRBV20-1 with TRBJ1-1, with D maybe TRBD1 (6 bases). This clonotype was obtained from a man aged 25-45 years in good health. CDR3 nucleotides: TGCAGTGCGAGTGAGCTGGGGGGGCAAGGCACTGAAGCTTTCTTT. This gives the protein CSASELGGQGTEAFF.